The clone carrying this T cell receptor beta chain was seen ten or more times. This specimen comes from a study of T-cell reconstitution after alpha-beta-depleted transplantation in children. As it was prepared, the TCRbeta library received unique molecular identifiers. In TCRdb, the PCR reads were re-called with MiXCR into one record per CDR3 protein. Of more than 550,000 distinct CDR3 sequences listed, more than 9% are singletons. This TCR derives from a human donor who donated a stem cell graft to a child with acute myeloid leukemia. Sequencing used PBMCs from the stem cell graft donor, obtained from the stem cell graft.

CDR3 nucleotide sequence: TGTGCCATCAGTGGCGGAAGCACAGATACGCAGTATTTT. Amino acid sequence: CAISGGSTDTQYF. V gene TRBV10-3 combines with J gene TRBJ2-3; D is unresolved. The V gene's germline CDR1 is ENHRY and CDR2 SYGVKD. The V end was cut by 4 bases, the J end by 0 bases, with 5 bases between. This CDR3 has 13 residues.